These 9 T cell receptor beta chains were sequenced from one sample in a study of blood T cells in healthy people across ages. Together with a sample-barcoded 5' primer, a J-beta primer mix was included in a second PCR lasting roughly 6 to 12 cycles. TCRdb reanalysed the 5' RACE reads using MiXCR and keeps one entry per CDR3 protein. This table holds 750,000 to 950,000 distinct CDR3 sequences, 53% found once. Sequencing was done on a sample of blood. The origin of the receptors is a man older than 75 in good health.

This CDR3 is CASSQPWTGGGEAFF. In DNA, the CDR3 is TGTGCCAGCAGCCAACCTTGGACAGGGGGCGGTGAAGCTTTCTTT. The chain has TRBV6-2 or TRBV6-3 and TRBJ1-1; 11 bases agree with TRBD1. CDR3 length: 15 residues. Germline V CDR1 and CDR2: MNHEY, SVGEGT. With V trimmed by 6 bases and J by 7 bases, 10 bases remained unmatched.

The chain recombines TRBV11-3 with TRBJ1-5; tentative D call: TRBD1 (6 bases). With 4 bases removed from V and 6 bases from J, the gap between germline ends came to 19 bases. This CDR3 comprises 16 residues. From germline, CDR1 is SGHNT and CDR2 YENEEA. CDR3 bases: TGTGCCAGCAGCTGGCATACAGGGTATATCGGTCAGCCCCAGCATTTT. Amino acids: CASSWHTGYIGQPQHF.

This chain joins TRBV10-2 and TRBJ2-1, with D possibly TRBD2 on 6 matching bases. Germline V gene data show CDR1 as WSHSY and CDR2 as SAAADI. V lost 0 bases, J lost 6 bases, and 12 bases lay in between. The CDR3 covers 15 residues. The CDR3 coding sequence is TGCGCCAGCAGTGAGTCGGTCGGGAGATCCAATGAGCAGTTCTTC. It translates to CASSESVGRSNEQFF.

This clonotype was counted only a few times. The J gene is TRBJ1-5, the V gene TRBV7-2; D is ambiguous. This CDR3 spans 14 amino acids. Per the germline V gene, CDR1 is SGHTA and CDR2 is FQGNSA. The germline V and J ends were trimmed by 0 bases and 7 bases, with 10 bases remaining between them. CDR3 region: CASSLAPSGQPQHF. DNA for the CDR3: TGTGCCAGCAGCTTAGCTCCCTCGGGACAGCCCCAGCATTTT.

CDR3 nucleotides: TGTGCCAGCAGGCCGGGCGGACCGAGGGGAACTGAAGCTTTCTTT. Translating gives CASRPGGPRGTEAFF. The chain has TRBV7-9 and TRBJ1-1; tentative D call: TRBD1 (5 bases). Germline values: CDR1 SEHNR, CDR2 FQNEAQ (reference sequence). V lost 6 bases, J lost 5 bases, and 19 bases lay in between. The CDR3 covers 15 residues. The full variable domain, rest sourced from reference TRBV7-9 and TRBJ1-1, is DTGVSQNPRHKITKRGQNVTFRCDPISEHNRLYWYRQTLGQGPEFLTYFQNEAQLEKSRLLSDRFSAERPKGSFSTLEIQRTEQGDSAMYLCASRPGGPRGTEAFFGQGTRLTVV.

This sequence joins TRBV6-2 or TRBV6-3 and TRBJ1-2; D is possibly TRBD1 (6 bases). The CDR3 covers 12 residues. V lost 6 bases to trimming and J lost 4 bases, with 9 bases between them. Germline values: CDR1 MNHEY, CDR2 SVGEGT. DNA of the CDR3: TGTGCCAGCAGGACAGGCCTCTATGGCTACACCTTC. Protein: CASRTGLYGYTF.

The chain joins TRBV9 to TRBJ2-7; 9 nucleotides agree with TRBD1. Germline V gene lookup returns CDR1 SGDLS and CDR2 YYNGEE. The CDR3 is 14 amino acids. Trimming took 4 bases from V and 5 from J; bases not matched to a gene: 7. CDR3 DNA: TGTGCCAGCAGCCTAGAGACAGGGGGGAACGAGCAGTACTTC. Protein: CASSLETGGNEQYF. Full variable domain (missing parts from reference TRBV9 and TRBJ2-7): DSGVTQTPKHLITATGQRVTLRCSPRSGDLSVYWYQQSLDQGLQFLIQYYNGEERAKGNILERFSAQQFPDLHSELNLSSLELGDSALYFCASSLETGGNEQYFGPGTRLTVT.

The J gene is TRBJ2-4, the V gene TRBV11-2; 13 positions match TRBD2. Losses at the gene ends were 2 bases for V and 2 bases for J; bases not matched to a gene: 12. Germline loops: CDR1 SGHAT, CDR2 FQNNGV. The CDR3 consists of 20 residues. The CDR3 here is CASSLMTSGRSKSSKNIQYF. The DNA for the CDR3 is TGTGCCAGCAGCTTAATGACTAGCGGGAGGTCTAAGTCCTCCAAAAACATTCAGTACTTC.

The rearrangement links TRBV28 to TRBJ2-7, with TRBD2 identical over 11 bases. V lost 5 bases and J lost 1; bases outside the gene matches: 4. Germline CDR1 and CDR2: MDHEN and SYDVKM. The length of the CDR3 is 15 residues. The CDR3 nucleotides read TGTGCCAGCAGTACTAGCGGGAGTCTTTCCTACGAGCAGTACTTC. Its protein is CASSTSGSLSYEQYF.